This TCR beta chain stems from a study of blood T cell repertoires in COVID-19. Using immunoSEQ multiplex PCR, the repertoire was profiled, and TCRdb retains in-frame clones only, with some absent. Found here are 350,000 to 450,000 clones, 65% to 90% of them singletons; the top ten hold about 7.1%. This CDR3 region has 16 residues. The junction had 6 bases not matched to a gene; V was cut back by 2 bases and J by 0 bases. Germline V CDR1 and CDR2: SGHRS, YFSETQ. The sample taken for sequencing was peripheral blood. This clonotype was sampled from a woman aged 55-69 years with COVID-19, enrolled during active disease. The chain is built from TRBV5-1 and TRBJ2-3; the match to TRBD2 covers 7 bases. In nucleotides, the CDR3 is TGCGCCAGCAGCTTCGGCGGGGGAGTTAGCACAGATACGCAGTATTTT. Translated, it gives CASSFGGGVSTDTQYF. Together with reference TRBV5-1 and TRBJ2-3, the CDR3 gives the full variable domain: KAGVTQTPRYLIKTRGQQVTLSCSPISGHRSVSWYQQTPGQGLQFLFEYFSETQRNKGNFPGRFSGRQFSNSRSEMNVSTLELGDSALYLCASSFGGGVSTDTQYFGPGTRLTVL.